This entry is about one T cell receptor beta chain. Its antigen is still unknown. Base qualities are not recorded, but no much larger clone differs from it by a single base. The trial excluded patients who had a history of autoimmune disease or who were on systemic immunosuppression. Peripheral blood for TCR sequencing was collected from all dose cohorts at baseline, on cycle 4 day 1, and on cycle 7 day 1. Samples were obtained from an open-label, multicenter, first-in-human phase I dose-escalation trial of ivuxolimab. Adults with locally advanced or metastatic melanoma, renal cell, hepatocellular, or head and neck squamous cell carcinoma were enrolled in the trial. Before TCR sequencing, CD4+ T cells and CD8+ T cells from peripheral blood were sorted into separate populations. This specimen comes from a study of OX40 agonist ivuxolimab in advanced cancers. The study in broad terms: Ivuxolimab was an agonistic, fully human IgG2 monoclonal antibody directed against OX40 (CD134), a costimulatory receptor. Partial responses occurred in three dose-escalation patients, of whom one had hepatocellular carcinoma and two had cutaneous melanoma. In the dose-escalation cohort, 82.7% of patients were male, and the mean age was roughly 60 years, with a range of roughly 20 to 79. Intravenous ivuxolimab was administered to patients every 2 weeks at six dose levels: 0.01, 0.1, 0.3, 1.5, 3 and 10 mg/kg. The point of sequencing TCRbeta in the periphery was to test whether ivuxolimab changed TCR sequence diversity and drove clonal T-cell expansion. Patients were allowed to have had prior anti-PD-1, anti-PD-L1 or anti-CTLA-4 therapy, and 40% of the dose-escalation patients had previously received checkpoint inhibitors. The paper describes the monotherapy dose-escalation part (N of about 52 patients) of the phase I trial of ivuxolimab. Among the approximately 50 dose-escalation patients, about 19 had hepatocellular carcinoma, around 15 melanoma, 9 renal cell carcinoma and 9 head and neck cancer.

For sequencing of the TCRbeta CDR3 region, genomic DNA was extracted from the sorted cells. TCRbeta CDR3 regions were sequenced using the immunoSEQ Assay. In its TCRdb copy, this immuneACCESS table keeps in-frame sequences only and misses some clones. Where compared with another copy, unresolved V genes explain less than half of these, and the others have no known cause. Recorded for this sample are 95,000 to 100,000 clones; around 85% of them occurred a single time. The ten most abundant clones make up about 1.6% of the sample. V loses 1 base of germline sequence and J loses 7 bases, and the interval between the two ends is 17 bases. CDR3 length: 16 amino acids, cysteine to phenylalanine. Here the CDR3 DNA is all that survives: 48 bases in frame from base 1. Reading the germline V gene gives CDR1 SGHTA and CDR2 FQGNSA. Study-wide conclusions, independent of this receptor: On average, CD8+ T cells showed more expanded clones than CD4+ T cells after ivuxolimab. Which antigens the clonally expanded peripheral T cells were specific for was not determined. In the 0.1-3.0 mg/kg groups, partial responders had among the lowest normalized peripheral clonal expansion, particularly in CD8+ T cells. Low levels of normalized T-cell clonal expansion were also shown by some nonresponding patients. At doses from 0.1 to 3.0 mg/kg, clonal expansion was seen in both CD4+ and CD8+ blood T cells between baseline and week 6.

The chain is assembled from TRBV7-2 and TRBJ1-5; D gene: possibly TRBD1, on 5 matching bases. The sequence was obtained from an adult with an advanced solid tumor such as melanoma, head and neck, liver or kidney cancer. The sample was CD4+ or CD8+ T cells sorted from blood, taken in a trial of the OX40 agonist ivuxolimab. The sequence in DNA is TGTGCCAGCAGCTTAGGGGGGGATCTCCGGCTGCAGCCCCAGCATTTT. It translates to CASSLGGDLRLQPQHF.